A selection of T cell receptor beta chains follows, all from one sample in a study of T cell responses to AZD1222 COVID-19 vaccine. Sequencing was performed with immunoSEQ multiplex PCR; in TCRdb, only in-frame clones are kept and a portion is missing. The sample lists approximately 180,000 clones, around 90% occurring once. This specimen consisted of peripheral blood, obtained on day 0 of AZD1222 vaccination. The source of these receptors is an adult in good health. The CDR3 runs from the conserved cysteine through the conserved F or W. The order of the fields is V gene, clone size, J gene, D gene, CDR3 protein, CDR3 DNA. D genes are given only for firm matches. Some rows have no size entry. The others give once, few or many, or a class for an expanded clone.

v_call: TRBV18
clone_size: NA
j_call: TRBJ1-2
d_call: TRBD1
cdr3_aa: CASSAIDRGDYGYTF
cdr3_nt: TGTGCCAGCTCAGCCATAGACAGGGGTGACTATGGCTACACCTTC

v_call: TRBV2
clone_size: NA
j_call: TRBJ2-7
d_call: TRBD1
cdr3_aa: CASGSQGVYEQYF
cdr3_nt: TGTGCCAGCGGTTCTCAGGGGGTCTACGAGCAGTACTTC

v_call: TRBV4-3
clone_size: NA
j_call: TRBJ2-1
d_call: TRBD2
cdr3_aa: CASSFGLAASNEQFF
cdr3_nt: TGCGCCAGCAGCTTCGGACTAGCGGCCTCCAATGAGCAGTTCTTC

v_call: TRBV13
clone_size: NA
j_call: TRBJ2-1
d_call: NA
cdr3_aa: CASSLDIEDISSYNEQFF
cdr3_nt: TGTGCCAGCAGCTTAGATATAGAGGATATCTCATCCTACAATGAGCAGTTCTTC

v_call: TRBV2
clone_size: NA
j_call: TRBJ1-1
d_call: TRBD1
cdr3_aa: CASTNIQGVGTEAFF
cdr3_nt: TGTGCCAGCACCAACATACAGGGGGTAGGAACTGAAGCTTTCTTT

v_call: TRBV7-9
clone_size: NA
j_call: TRBJ1-1
d_call: TRBD1
cdr3_aa: CASSINRGHGTEAFF
cdr3_nt: TGTGCCAGCAGCATTAACAGGGGGCATGGGACTGAAGCTTTCTTT

v_call: TRBV7-9
clone_size: NA
j_call: TRBJ1-4
d_call: TRBD1
cdr3_aa: CASSRDSRGGGEKLFF
cdr3_nt: TGTGCCAGCAGCCGAGACTCAAGAGGGGGCGGCGAAAAACTGTTTTTT

v_call: TRBV30
clone_size: once
j_call: TRBJ2-7
d_call: TRBD1
cdr3_aa: CAWSYRDRDSYEQYF
cdr3_nt: TGTGCCTGGAGTTACCGGGACAGGGACTCCTACGAGCAGTACTTC

v_call: TRBV29-1
clone_size: NA
j_call: TRBJ2-5
d_call: NA
cdr3_aa: CSVSFMAGLVTQYF
cdr3_nt: TGCAGCGTCTCGTTTATGGCAGGGCTTGTGACCCAGTACTTC

v_call: TRBV11-2
clone_size: NA
j_call: TRBJ2-5
d_call: NA
cdr3_aa: CASSPSVDQYF
cdr3_nt: TGTGCCAGCAGCCCTTCAGTAGACCAGTACTTC

v_call: TRBV11-2
clone_size: NA
j_call: TRBJ2-1
d_call: NA
cdr3_aa: CSSSSAVSLRNEQFF
cdr3_nt: TGTTCCAGCAGCTCTGCCGTTAGTCTCAGGAATGAGCAGTTCTTC

v_call: TRBV30
clone_size: once
j_call: TRBJ1-2
d_call: TRBD1
cdr3_aa: CAWRDSTNYGYTF
cdr3_nt: TGTGCCTGGCGGGACAGTACTAACTATGGCTACACCTTC

v_call: TRBV30
clone_size: NA
j_call: TRBJ2-3
d_call: TRBD2
cdr3_aa: CAWSIQLAASTDTQYF
cdr3_nt: TGTGCCTGGAGTATTCAACTAGCGGCCTCCACAGATACGCAGTATTTT

v_call: TRBV6-5
clone_size: NA
j_call: TRBJ2-7
d_call: TRBD1
cdr3_aa: CASRLDRAYSYEQYF
cdr3_nt: TGTGCCAGCAGGCTGGACAGGGCCTACTCCTACGAGCAGTACTTC

v_call: TRBV2
clone_size: NA
j_call: TRBJ1-6
d_call: NA
cdr3_aa: CASSEALGASGSALHF
cdr3_nt: TGTGCCAGCAGTGAAGCGCTTGGGGCCTCGGGTTCGGCCCTCCACTTT

v_call: TRBV5-1
clone_size: NA
j_call: TRBJ1-2
d_call: NA
cdr3_aa: CASSSDPGGANYGYTF
cdr3_nt: TGCGCCAGCAGCTCAGATCCGGGGGGAGCCAACTATGGCTACACCTTC

v_call: TRBV6-5
clone_size: NA
j_call: TRBJ2-1
d_call: TRBD2
cdr3_aa: CASSMGLAINEQFF
cdr3_nt: TGTGCCAGCAGTATGGGACTAGCTATAAATGAGCAGTTCTTC

v_call: TRBV15
clone_size: once
j_call: TRBJ1-5
d_call: NA
cdr3_aa: CATSRVFPGQPQHF
cdr3_nt: TGTGCCACCAGCAGAGTTTTCCCGGGGCAGCCCCAGCATTTT

v_call: TRBV12-3/TRBV12-4
clone_size: NA
j_call: TRBJ2-2
d_call: TRBD1
cdr3_aa: CASSTGVTGELFF
cdr3_nt: TGTGCCAGCAGTACAGGGGTTACCGGGGAGCTGTTTTTT

v_call: TRBV10-3
clone_size: NA
j_call: TRBJ1-6
d_call: NA
cdr3_aa: CAISGYRTPSPLHF
cdr3_nt: TGTGCCATCAGTGGCTACCGGACACCTTCACCCCTCCACTTT

v_call: TRBV10-3
clone_size: NA
j_call: TRBJ2-7
d_call: TRBD1
cdr3_aa: CAISESGQSFWGYEQYF
cdr3_nt: TGTGCCATCAGTGAGTCGGGACAGTCTTTTTGGGGATACGAGCAGTACTTC

v_call: TRBV19
clone_size: NA
j_call: TRBJ2-7
d_call: TRBD1
cdr3_aa: CASSRQTGGISEQYF
cdr3_nt: TGTGCCAGTAGCCGACAGACAGGGGGTATAAGCGAGCAGTACTTC

v_call: TRBV7-2
clone_size: NA
j_call: TRBJ2-5
d_call: NA
cdr3_aa: CASSFSGGWETQYF
cdr3_nt: TGTGCCAGCAGCTTTTCCGGGGGCTGGGAGACCCAGTACTTC

v_call: TRBV6-1
clone_size: NA
j_call: TRBJ1-2
d_call: NA
cdr3_aa: CASSVAQGIGGYTF
cdr3_nt: TGTGCCAGCAGTGTAGCCCAGGGTATCGGTGGCTACACCTTC

v_call: TRBV5-1
clone_size: NA
j_call: TRBJ2-5
d_call: NA
cdr3_aa: CASSFLQGGAWETQYF
cdr3_nt: TGCGCCAGCAGCTTTTTACAGGGTGGGGCATGGGAGACCCAGTACTTC

v_call: TRBV3-1/TRBV3-2
clone_size: NA
j_call: TRBJ2-6
d_call: NA
cdr3_aa: CASSGDFTGANVLTF
cdr3_nt: TGTGCCAGCAGCGGGGACTTTACTGGGGCCAACGTCCTGACTTTC

v_call: TRBV27
clone_size: NA
j_call: TRBJ1-1
d_call: NA
cdr3_aa: CASSYRVNTEAFF
cdr3_nt: TGTGCCAGCAGTTACAGAGTGAACACTGAAGCTTTCTTT

v_call: TRBV5-5
clone_size: few
j_call: TRBJ1-2
d_call: NA
cdr3_aa: CASSLGLYGYTF
cdr3_nt: TGTGCCAGCAGCTTGGGGCTGTATGGCTACACCTTC